A single sample is the source of the 9 T cell receptor beta chains below, sequenced in a study of cytomegalovirus exposure and HLA in healthy donors. PCR used 60 Vbeta primers and 13 Jbeta primers. The data were produced by immunoSEQ multiplex PCR, yet TCRdb's version contains in-frame clones alone and is incomplete. Counted here are about 200,000 clones, about 80% occurring once; the ten biggest clones make up 4.4%. Sequencing was done on a sample of PBMCs. The receptors shown here come from a woman aged 25 to 39 in good health and CMV-seropositive.

This clone was recorded a few times. This chain connects TRBV2 to TRBJ2-1; 10 nucleotides agree with TRBD2. The ends lost 6 bases at V and 5 bases at J; junction bases unmatched: 7. From germline, CDR1 is SNHLY and CDR2 FYNNEI. This CDR3 has 15 residues. CDR3 DNA sequence: TGTGCCAGCAGGGTAGCGGGAGGTTTTGACAATGAGCAGTTCTTC. It is translated as CASRVAGGFDNEQFF.

The chain carries TRBV6-5 and TRBJ2-7, with TRBD2 matching over 10 bases. This CDR3 is 15 amino acids long. The germline CDR1 and CDR2 sequences are MNHEY and SVGAGI. With V trimmed by 5 bases and J by 0 bases, 4 bases remained unmatched. The CDR3 protein is CASSPTSGNSYEQYF. CDR3 nucleotide sequence: TGTGCCAGCAGTCCCACTAGCGGGAACTCCTACGAGCAGTACTTC.

The V gene is TRBV7-2, the J gene TRBJ2-7, with a tentative D call TRBD1 (5 bases). The CDR3 has 16 residues. Trimming took 5 bases from V and 0 from J, leaving 17 bases between them. Per the germline V gene, CDR1 is SGHTA and CDR2 is FQGNSA. CDR3 sequence (DNA): TGTGCCAGCAGCGTACTTCTAGGGGCCTTCTCCTACGAGCAGTACTTC. It translates to CASSVLLGAFSYEQYF.

V usage is TRBV30 and J usage is TRBJ1-1; perhaps TRBD1 as D (6 bases). With 2 bases removed from V and 1 base from J, the gap between germline ends came to 11 bases. Looked up from germline, CDR1 is GTSNPN and CDR2 is SVGIG (reference sequence). The CDR3 runs 14 residues. CDR3 bases: TGTGCCTGGAGTTTAGGACAGAGGAACACTGAAGCTTTCTTT. Translation gives CAWSLGQRNTEAFF.

The chain uses TRBV25-1 and TRBJ1-4; TRBD1 is a possible D gene (6 bases). This CDR3 region has 14 residues. Germline CDR1 reads MGHDK; CDR2 reads SYGVNS. The V and J ends lost 2 bases and 7 bases respectively, with 11 bases between them. CDR3 DNA: TGTGCCAGCAGTGAAGTGGGGGCCGGTGAAAAACTGTTTTTT. Translating it yields CASSEVGAGEKLFF.

This clone was counted at least ten times. The rearrangement links TRBV6-5 to TRBJ2-1, with 10 bases fitting TRBD1. V lost 5 bases to trimming and J lost 9 bases; unmatched junction nucleotides: 4. Germline V gives CDR1 MNHEY, CDR2 SVGAGI. CDR3 size: 13 residues. The CDR3 region has the DNA TGTGCCAGCAGTAGGACAGGGGGGGGTGAGCAGTTCTTC. This encodes CASSRTGGGEQFF.

The CDR3 sequence: CASSFGQGGQPQHF. The DNA for the CDR3 is TGTGCCAGCAGCTTTGGACAGGGAGGTCAGCCCCAGCATTTT. This rearrangement joins TRBV5-5 to TRBJ1-5; 8 bases agree with TRBD1. CDR1 and CDR2 from the germline V gene are SGHKS and YYEKEE (reference sequence). The CDR3 loop spans 14 amino acids. V trimming: 2 bases; J trimming: 6 bases; junction bases outside the gene matches: 4.

The rearrangement joins TRBV28 to TRBJ2-2; 13 bases are shared with TRBD2. The CDR3 is made up of 22 amino acids. Germline V gene sequence: CDR1 MDHEN, CDR2 SYDVKM. V was clipped by 5 bases and J by 5 bases; unmatched bases: 23. Here the CDR3 DNA reads TGTGCCAGCAGTCCGTTACATAGGACTAGCGGGAGACCCTTATATCAAACCGGGGAGCTGTTTTTT. Its translation: CASSPLHRTSGRPLYQTGELFF. Supplemented by reference TRBV28 and TRBJ2-2, the full variable domain reads DVKVTQSSRYLVKRTGEKVFLECVQDMDHENMFWYRQDPGLGLRLIYFSYDVKMKEKGDIPEGYSVSREKKERFSLILESASTNQTSMYLCASSPLHRTSGRPLYQTGELFFGEGSRLTVL.

The chain combines TRBV5-1 with TRBJ2-7; 11 bases are shared with TRBD1. The junction had 14 bases not matched to a gene; V was cut back by 6 bases and J by 6 bases. The CDR3 length is 16 residues. The germline V gene has CDR1 SGHRS and CDR2 YFSETQ. CDR3 residues: CASTLRPRDRGAEQYF. DNA of the CDR3: TGCGCCAGCACCCTCCGTCCCCGGGACAGGGGGGCCGAGCAGTACTTC.